This record looks at one T cell receptor (beta chain) sequence and its context. The antigen is unknown. As to time point: newly diagnosed GD, antithyroid drugs for less than 3 months. The TCR library was made from RNA extracted from PBMCs. From each patient, roughly 9 milliliters of peripheral blood was drawn and collected into an EDTA anticoagulant tube. The entry originates in a study of regulatory T cells in long-lasting Graves disease. Study in general: Freshly diagnosed Graves' patients had used antithyroid drugs for under 3 months.

Looked up from germline, CDR1 is SGDLS and CDR2 is YYNGEE. The CDR3 loop spans 17 amino acids. Germline trimming cut 0 bases from V and 8 bases from J; bases unmatched to any gene: 12. Overall study findings and caveats: Persistent patients shared 2,741 public clonotypes among themselves. Newly diagnosed patients shared fewer, at roughly 970.

Researchers made TCR beta libraries by using iRepertoire HTBI primers and running Arm-PCR on CDR3 regions. Each CDR3 protein is one row after TCRdb ran MiXCR on the multiplex PCR reads. The table has under 300,000 distinct CDR3 sequences, roughly a fifth seen once. This TCR derives from a female donor with Graves disease. The input for sequencing was peripheral blood mononuclear cells (PBMCs), taken at new diagnosis, from a patient treated with antithyroid drugs. The V gene is TRBV9, the J gene TRBJ1-4; 8 bases fit TRBD1. Here the CDR3 DNA reads TGTGCCAGCAGCGTAGAGTCATGGGACAGGCGTATAGAAAAACTGTTTTTT. It is translated as CASSVESWDRRIEKLFF.